Listed below are T cell receptor beta chains from one sample, sequenced in a study of blood T cell repertoires in COVID-19. Clones were read by immunoSEQ multiplex PCR, and TCRdb kept only the in-frame ones, dropping some. The sample carries 160,000 or so clones, 65% to 85% recorded once. Sequenced: PBMCs or T cells enriched from blood (not recorded which). The receptor set was obtained from a woman between 40 and 55 years old with acute COVID-19. CDR3s include the opening cysteine and the closing phenylalanine or tryptophan. The order of the fields is D gene, J gene, clone size, V gene, CDR3 DNA, CDR3 protein. The D gene is left open where the match is weak. Clone size is not always given. Where it is, it says once, few, many or a class for expanded clones.

d_gene: TRBD1
j_gene: TRBJ2-5
abundance: NA
v_gene: TRBV5-1
CDR3nt: TGCGCCAGCAGCTTTGGACAGGGACTCAATCAAGAGACCCAGTACTTC
CDR3aa: CASSFGQGLNQETQYF

d_gene: TRBD2
j_gene: TRBJ2-1
abundance: once
v_gene: TRBV3-1/TRBV3-2
CDR3nt: TGTGCCAGCAGCCAGATACCGGGACTAGCGGGAGGGTACAATGAGCAGTTCTTC
CDR3aa: CASSQIPGLAGGYNEQFF

d_gene: NA
j_gene: TRBJ2-5
abundance: NA
v_gene: TRBV7-2
CDR3nt: TGTGCCAGCAGCTTAGTGGGGAACGGACTCGAGACCCAGTACTTC
CDR3aa: CASSLVGNGLETQYF

d_gene: TRBD1
j_gene: TRBJ2-2
abundance: NA
v_gene: TRBV5-1
CDR3nt: TGCGCCAGCAGCCCTAGACAGGGAAGTGGGTCCGGGGAGCTGTTTTTT
CDR3aa: CASSPRQGSGSGELFF

d_gene: TRBD1
j_gene: TRBJ1-6
abundance: NA
v_gene: TRBV3-1/TRBV3-2
CDR3nt: TGTGCCAGCAGCGGGGGACAGAATAATTCACCCCTCCACTTT
CDR3aa: CASSGGQNNSPLHF

d_gene: TRBD1
j_gene: TRBJ1-2
abundance: NA
v_gene: TRBV3-1/TRBV3-2
CDR3nt: TGTGCCAGCAGCCACTATTTGGACAGGGGAAGTGGCTACACCTTC
CDR3aa: CASSHYLDRGSGYTF

d_gene: NA
j_gene: TRBJ2-1
abundance: NA
v_gene: TRBV9
CDR3nt: TGTGCCAGCAGCGTAGAAAATCTGGGACAAGATGAGCAGTTCTTC
CDR3aa: CASSVENLGQDEQFF

d_gene: TRBD2
j_gene: TRBJ2-1
abundance: NA
v_gene: TRBV7-3
CDR3nt: TGTGCCAGCAGCTTAGTTGGGTTCGCGGCTAGCGGGAGCAATGAGCAGTTCTTC
CDR3aa: CASSLVGFAASGSNEQFF

d_gene: NA
j_gene: TRBJ2-7
abundance: few
v_gene: TRBV2
CDR3nt: TGTGCCAGCAGTGAAGGGAGGGGAGTAAGCTACGAGCAGTACTTC
CDR3aa: CASSEGRGVSYEQYF

d_gene: NA
j_gene: TRBJ2-1
abundance: NA
v_gene: TRBV2
CDR3nt: TGTGCCAGCAGGGTGACAGAGACCCACAATGAGCAGTTCTTC
CDR3aa: CASRVTETHNEQFF

d_gene: NA
j_gene: TRBJ1-6
abundance: NA
v_gene: TRBV18
CDR3nt: TGTGCCAGCTCACCGAGCGGGGGTTACTCCTATAATTCACCCCTCCACTTT
CDR3aa: CASSPSGGYSYNSPLHF

d_gene: NA
j_gene: TRBJ1-6
abundance: NA
v_gene: TRBV5-1
CDR3nt: TGCGCCAGCAGCTTGGAAGACGGAAGGGGTTCACCCCTCCACTTT
CDR3aa: CASSLEDGRGSPLHF

d_gene: NA
j_gene: TRBJ1-1
abundance: NA
v_gene: TRBV27
CDR3nt: TGTGCCAGCAGTTTAGGGAGGTACACTGAAGCTTTCTTT
CDR3aa: CASSLGRYTEAFF

d_gene: TRBD2
j_gene: TRBJ2-1
abundance: NA
v_gene: TRBV7-9
CDR3nt: TGTGCCAGCAGCTCAATCCAGACTAGCGGGGGGGGCGATGAGCAGTTCTTC
CDR3aa: CASSSIQTSGGGDEQFF

d_gene: NA
j_gene: TRBJ1-5
abundance: NA
v_gene: TRBV18
CDR3nt: TGTGCCAGCTCACCACTTTCGTCTCAGCCCCAGCATTTT
CDR3aa: CASSPLSSQPQHF

d_gene: NA
j_gene: TRBJ2-3
abundance: NA
v_gene: TRBV27
CDR3nt: TGTGCCAGCAGTTTAAGTGGCAGCACAGATACGCAGTATTTT
CDR3aa: CASSLSGSTDTQYF

d_gene: NA
j_gene: TRBJ2-5
abundance: NA
v_gene: TRBV12-5
CDR3nt: TGTGCTAGTGGTGCGGACAGATGGGAGACCCAGTACTTC
CDR3aa: CASGADRWETQYF

d_gene: TRBD2
j_gene: TRBJ2-7
abundance: once
v_gene: TRBV10-3
CDR3nt: TGTGCCATCAGTGAAGGGACTAGCGGGAGAGGTGAGCAGTACTTC
CDR3aa: CAISEGTSGRGEQYF

d_gene: TRBD2
j_gene: TRBJ2-3
abundance: NA
v_gene: TRBV7-6
CDR3nt: TGTGCCAGCAGCGCACGGACTAGCGGGAGCGATACGCAGTATTTT
CDR3aa: CASSARTSGSDTQYF

d_gene: NA
j_gene: TRBJ1-5
abundance: NA
v_gene: TRBV21-1
CDR3nt: TGTGCCAGCAGCACCCGGACAGGGGACGGAAATCAGCCCCAGCATTTT
CDR3aa: CASSTRTGDGNQPQHF

d_gene: TRBD1
j_gene: TRBJ2-3
abundance: NA
v_gene: TRBV6-5
CDR3nt: TGTGCCAGCAGTTCCCAGGGGGCACGCACAGATACGCAGTATTTT
CDR3aa: CASSSQGARTDTQYF

d_gene: TRBD1
j_gene: TRBJ2-1
abundance: NA
v_gene: TRBV7-8
CDR3nt: TGTGCCAGCAGCTTAGGTCCGACAGGGTTGGCCAATGAGCAGTTCTTC
CDR3aa: CASSLGPTGLANEQFF

d_gene: NA
j_gene: TRBJ2-5
abundance: NA
v_gene: TRBV18
CDR3nt: TGTGCCAGCTCACCACTCGAGCTCCAAGAGACCCAGTACTTC
CDR3aa: CASSPLELQETQYF